In this sample, the clone carrying this T cell receptor beta chain turned up a few times. The data were obtained in a study of blood T cell repertoires in COVID-19. Study-level information: T cells, B-cell-depleted T cells, or PBMCs supplied cDNA or gDNA.

The repertoire was sequenced with immunoSEQ multiplex PCR; TCRdb's copy has only in-frame clones and lacks some. The sample yields 100,000 to 150,000 clones, 88% seen once. Trimming removed 7 bases at V and 4 bases at J, with 19 bases between. Germline lookup yields CDR1 MRHNA and CDR2 SNTAGT. This CDR3 spans 16 amino acids. The chain employs TRBV6-4 and TRBJ2-2; tentative D call: TRBD2 (6 bases). The receptor was isolated from a man between 65 and 79 years old with active COVID-19. Input material: peripheral blood. CDR3 region: CASKVAATQTTGELFF. CDR3 DNA sequence: TGTGCCAGCAAGGTAGCGGCCACACAGACCACCGGGGAGCTGTTTTTT.